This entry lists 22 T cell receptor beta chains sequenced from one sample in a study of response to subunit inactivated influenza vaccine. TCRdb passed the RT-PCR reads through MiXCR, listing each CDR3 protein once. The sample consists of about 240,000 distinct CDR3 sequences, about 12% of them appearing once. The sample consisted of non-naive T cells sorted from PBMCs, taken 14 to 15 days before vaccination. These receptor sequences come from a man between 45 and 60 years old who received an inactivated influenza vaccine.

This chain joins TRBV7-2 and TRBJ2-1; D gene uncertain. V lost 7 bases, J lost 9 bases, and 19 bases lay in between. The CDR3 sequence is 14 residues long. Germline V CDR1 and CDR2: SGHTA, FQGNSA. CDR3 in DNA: TGTGCCAGCACCCCCAATGCGGCTAGGATTGAGCAGTTCTTC. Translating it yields CASTPNAARIEQFF.

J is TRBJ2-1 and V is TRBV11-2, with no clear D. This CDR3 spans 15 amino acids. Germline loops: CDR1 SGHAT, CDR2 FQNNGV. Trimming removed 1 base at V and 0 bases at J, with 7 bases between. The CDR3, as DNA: TGTGCCAGCAGCTTAGGGATTAGCTCCTACAATGAGCAGTTCTTC. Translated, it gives CASSLGISSYNEQFF.

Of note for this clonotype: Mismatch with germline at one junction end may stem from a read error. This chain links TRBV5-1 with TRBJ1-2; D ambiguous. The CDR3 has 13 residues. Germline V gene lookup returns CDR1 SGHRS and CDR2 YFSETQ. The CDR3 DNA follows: TGCGCCAGCAGTTTGGACGTAAACTATGGCTACACCTTC. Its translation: CASSLDVNYGYTF. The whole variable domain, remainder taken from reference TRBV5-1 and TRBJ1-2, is KAGVTQTPRYLIKTRGQQVTLSCSPISGHRSVSWYQQTPGQGLQFLFEYFSETQRNKGNFPGRFSGRQFSNSRSEMNVSTLELGDSALYLCASSLDVNYGYTFGSGTRLTVV.

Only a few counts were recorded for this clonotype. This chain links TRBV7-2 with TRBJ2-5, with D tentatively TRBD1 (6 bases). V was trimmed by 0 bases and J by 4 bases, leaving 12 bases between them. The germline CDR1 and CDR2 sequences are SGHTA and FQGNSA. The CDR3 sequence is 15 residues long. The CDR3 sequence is CASSLALTGRETQYF. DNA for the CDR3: TGTGCCAGCAGCTTAGCGCTAACAGGGAGAGAGACCCAGTACTTC.

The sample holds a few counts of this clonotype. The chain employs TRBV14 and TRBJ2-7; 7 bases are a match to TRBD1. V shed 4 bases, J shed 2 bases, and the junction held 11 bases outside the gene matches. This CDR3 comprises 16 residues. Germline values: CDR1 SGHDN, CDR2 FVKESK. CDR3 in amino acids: CASSPGQWPGTYEQYF. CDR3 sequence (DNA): TGTGCCAGCAGCCCGGGACAGTGGCCGGGGACCTACGAGCAGTACTTC.

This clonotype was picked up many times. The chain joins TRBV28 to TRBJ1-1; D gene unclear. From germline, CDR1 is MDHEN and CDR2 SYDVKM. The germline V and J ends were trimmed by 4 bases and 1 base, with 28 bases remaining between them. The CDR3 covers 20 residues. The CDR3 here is CASSYPPGGFVSDSNTEAFF. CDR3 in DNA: TGTGCCAGCAGTTACCCCCCTGGAGGTTTCGTCTCTGATTCGAACACTGAAGCTTTCTTT.

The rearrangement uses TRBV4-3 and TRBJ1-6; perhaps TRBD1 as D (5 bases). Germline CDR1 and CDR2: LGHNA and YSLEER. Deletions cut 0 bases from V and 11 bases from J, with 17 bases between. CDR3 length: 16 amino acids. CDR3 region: CASSQDGAQGRTPLHF. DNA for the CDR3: TGCGCCAGCAGCCAAGATGGGGCGCAGGGACGGACACCCCTCCACTTT.

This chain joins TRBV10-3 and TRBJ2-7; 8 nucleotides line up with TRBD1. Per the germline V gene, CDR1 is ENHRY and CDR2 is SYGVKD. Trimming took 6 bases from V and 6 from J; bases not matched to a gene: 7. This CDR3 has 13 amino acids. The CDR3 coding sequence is TGTGCCATCAGCCGACAGGGGTCCGTCGAGCAGTACTTC. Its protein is CAISRQGSVEQYF.

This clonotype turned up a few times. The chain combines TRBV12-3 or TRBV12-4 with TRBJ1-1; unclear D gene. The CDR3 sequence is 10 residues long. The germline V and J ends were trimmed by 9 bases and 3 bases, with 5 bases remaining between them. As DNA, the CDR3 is TGTGCCAGGAAGGACACTGAAGCTTTCTTT. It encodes CARKDTEAFF.

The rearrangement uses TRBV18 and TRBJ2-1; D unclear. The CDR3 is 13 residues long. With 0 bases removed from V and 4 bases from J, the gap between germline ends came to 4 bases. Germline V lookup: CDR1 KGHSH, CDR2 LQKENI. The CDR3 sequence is CASSPPVYNEQFF. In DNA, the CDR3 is TGTGCCAGCTCACCACCGGTTTACAATGAGCAGTTCTTC.

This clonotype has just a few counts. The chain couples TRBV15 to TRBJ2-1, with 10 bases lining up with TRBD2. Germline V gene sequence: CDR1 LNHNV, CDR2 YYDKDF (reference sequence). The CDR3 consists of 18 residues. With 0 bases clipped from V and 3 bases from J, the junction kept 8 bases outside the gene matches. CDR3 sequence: CATSRDEVAGGIYNEQFF. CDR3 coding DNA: TGTGCCACCAGCAGAGATGAGGTAGCGGGAGGTATCTACAATGAGCAGTTCTTC.

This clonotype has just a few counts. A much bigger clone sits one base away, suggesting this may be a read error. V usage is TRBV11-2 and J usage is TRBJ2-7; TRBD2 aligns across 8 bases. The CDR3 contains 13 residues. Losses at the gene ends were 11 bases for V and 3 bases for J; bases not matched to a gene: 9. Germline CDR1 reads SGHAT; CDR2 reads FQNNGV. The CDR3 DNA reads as TGTGCCTGCACCCTCAGCGGGAGCTACGAGCAGTACTTC. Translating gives CACTLSGSYEQYF.

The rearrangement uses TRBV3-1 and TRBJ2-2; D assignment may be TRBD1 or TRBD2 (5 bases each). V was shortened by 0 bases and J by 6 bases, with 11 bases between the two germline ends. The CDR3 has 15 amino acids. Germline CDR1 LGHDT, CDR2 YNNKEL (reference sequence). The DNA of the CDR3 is TGTGCCAGCAGCCAAGAACTGAGGGGAGCCGGGGAGCTGTTTTTT. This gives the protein CASSQELRGAGELFF.

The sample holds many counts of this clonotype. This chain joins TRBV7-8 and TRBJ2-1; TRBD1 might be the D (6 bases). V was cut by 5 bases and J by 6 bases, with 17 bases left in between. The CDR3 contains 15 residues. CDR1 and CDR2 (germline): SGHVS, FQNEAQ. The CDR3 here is CASSPPSRGSNEQFF. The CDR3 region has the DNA TGTGCCAGCAGCCCCCCTTCCAGGGGTTCCAATGAGCAGTTCTTC.

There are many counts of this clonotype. The CDR3 reads CASSHGGGGGNEQFF. The CDR3 DNA reads as TGTGCCAGCAGCCACGGCGGGGGGGGTGGCAATGAGCAGTTCTTC. V is TRBV4-2 and J is TRBJ2-1; TRBD2 matches 9 bases. After removal of 3 bases from V and 6 bases from J, the junction contained 6 bases not matched to a gene. CDR3 length equals 15 residues. Looked up from germline, CDR1 is LGHNA and CDR2 is YNFKEQ.

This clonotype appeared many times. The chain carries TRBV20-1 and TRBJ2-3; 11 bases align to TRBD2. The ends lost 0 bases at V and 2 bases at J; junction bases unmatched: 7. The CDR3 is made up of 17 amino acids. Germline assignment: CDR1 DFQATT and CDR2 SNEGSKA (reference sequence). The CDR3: CSARDFGTSGNTDTQYF. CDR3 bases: TGCAGTGCTAGAGATTTCGGGACTAGCGGCAACACAGATACGCAGTATTTT.

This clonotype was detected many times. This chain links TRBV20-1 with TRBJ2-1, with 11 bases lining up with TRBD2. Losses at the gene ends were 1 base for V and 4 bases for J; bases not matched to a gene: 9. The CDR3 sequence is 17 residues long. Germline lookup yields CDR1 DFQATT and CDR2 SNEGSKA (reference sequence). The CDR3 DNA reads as TGCAGTGCTAGAGGGCTAGCGGGGGGACGTTATTACAATGAGCAGTTCTTC. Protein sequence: CSARGLAGGRYYNEQFF.

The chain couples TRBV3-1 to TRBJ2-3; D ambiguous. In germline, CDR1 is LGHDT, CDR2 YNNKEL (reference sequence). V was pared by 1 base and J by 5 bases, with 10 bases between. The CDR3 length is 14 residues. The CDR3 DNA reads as TGTGCCAGCAGCCAAGTAGGTGGCCGAGATACGCAGTATTTT. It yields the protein CASSQVGGRDTQYF.

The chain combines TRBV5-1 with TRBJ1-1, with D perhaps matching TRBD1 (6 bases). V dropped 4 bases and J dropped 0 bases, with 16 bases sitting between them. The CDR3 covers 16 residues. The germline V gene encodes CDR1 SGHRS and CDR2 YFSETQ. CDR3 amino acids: CASSPRFGQMNTEAFF. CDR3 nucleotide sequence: TGCGCCAGCAGCCCGAGGTTCGGACAGATGAACACTGAAGCTTTCTTT.

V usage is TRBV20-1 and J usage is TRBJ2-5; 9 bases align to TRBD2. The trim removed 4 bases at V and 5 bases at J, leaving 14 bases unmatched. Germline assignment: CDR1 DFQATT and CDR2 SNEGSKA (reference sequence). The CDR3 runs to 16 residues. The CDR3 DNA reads TGCAGTGCTACTCTGGGTAGCGGGAGAAGGTCGGAGACCCAGTACTTC. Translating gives CSATLGSGRRSETQYF.

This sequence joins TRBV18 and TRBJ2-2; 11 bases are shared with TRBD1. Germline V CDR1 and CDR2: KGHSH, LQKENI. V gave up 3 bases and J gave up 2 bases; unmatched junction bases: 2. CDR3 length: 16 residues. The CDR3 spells CASSPRTGGNTGELFF. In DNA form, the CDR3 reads TGTGCCAGCTCACCCCGGACAGGGGGCAACACCGGGGAGCTGTTTTTT. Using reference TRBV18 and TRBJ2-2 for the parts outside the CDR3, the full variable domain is NAGVMQNPRHLVRRRGQEARLRCSPMKGHSHVYWYRQLPEEGLKFMVYLQKENIIDESGMPKERFSAEFPKEGPSILRIQQVVRGDSAAYFCASSPRTGGNTGELFFGEGSRLTVL.

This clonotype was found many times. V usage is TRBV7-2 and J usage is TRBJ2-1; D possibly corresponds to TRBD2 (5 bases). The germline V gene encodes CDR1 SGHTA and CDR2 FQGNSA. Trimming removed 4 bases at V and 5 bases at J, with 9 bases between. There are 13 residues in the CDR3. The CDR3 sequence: CASSSLSDNEQFF. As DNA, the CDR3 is TGTGCCAGCAGCTCCCTTAGCGACAATGAGCAGTTCTTC.